Sequencing of this T cell receptor beta chain was carried out in a study of blood T cell repertoires in COVID-19. Here immunoSEQ multiplex PCR was the method, and the copy in TCRdb shows in-frame clones only, minus some. The sample includes approximately 200,000 clones, about 90% of them seen just once. The germline V gene encodes CDR1 SGDLS and CDR2 YYNGEE. The CDR3 contains 13 residues. V lost 4 bases and J lost 2, with 10 bases in between. This clone has a single count. The chain carries TRBV9 and TRBJ2-7; TRBD1 is a possible D gene (6 bases). The sample consisted of PBMCs or T cells enriched from blood (not recorded which). This sequence originates from a woman in her thirties who had been exposed to COVID-19. CDR3 loop: CASSPQGTYEQYF. The CDR3 coding sequence is TGTGCCAGCAGCCCACAGGGAACCTACGAGCAGTACTTC. Looking up the rest from reference TRBV9 and TRBJ2-7 gives the full variable domain: DSGVTQTPKHLITATGQRVTLRCSPRSGDLSVYWYQQSLDQGLQFLIQYYNGEERAKGNILERFSAQQFPDLHSELNLSSLELGDSALYFCASSPQGTYEQYFGPGTRLTVT.